The 15 T cell receptor beta chains presented below share a single source sample, sequenced in a study of T cell responses to AZD1222 COVID-19 vaccine. Generated by immunoSEQ multiplex PCR, the TCRdb table keeps only in-frame clones and is missing some. The sample carries approximately 150,000 clones, about 93% recorded once. The source material was peripheral blood, sampled on day 0 of AZD1222 vaccination. The receptors originated from an adult in good health.

V gene TRBV4-2 combines with J gene TRBJ2-2; 9 bases map to TRBD2. V shed 3 bases, J shed 2 bases, and the junction held 10 bases outside the gene matches. The CDR3 spans 18 residues. Germline V gives CDR1 LGHNA, CDR2 YNFKEQ. This CDR3 reads CASSQPLGSGGNTGELFF. DNA for the CDR3: TGTGCCAGCAGCCAGCCTTTGGGTAGCGGGGGTAACACCGGGGAGCTGTTTTTT.

This clone has only one observation. J is TRBJ2-6 and V is TRBV7-8; D unclear. V was shortened by 1 base and J by 0 bases, with 10 bases between the two germline ends. The CDR3 spans 17 residues. Germline CDR1 is SGHVS and CDR2 is FQNEAQ. The CDR3 nucleotides read TGTGCCAGCAGCTTAGAATCGCCGAGCTCTGGGGCCAACGTCCTGACTTTC. Encoded protein: CASSLESPSSGANVLTF.

J is TRBJ2-1 and V is TRBV2; 7 bases align to TRBD2. The junction had 14 bases not matched to a gene; V was cut back by 7 bases and J by 14 bases. CDR1 and CDR2 from the germline V gene are SNHLY and FYNNEI. This CDR3 comprises 13 residues. CDR3 DNA sequence: TGTGCCAGCAATGACCCCGGGAGGCTGGGGGAGTTCTTC. Translated: CASNDPGRLGEFF.

The chain has TRBV14 and TRBJ2-1; TRBD2 matches 8 bases. Trimming at V came to 2 bases and at J to 11 bases, leaving 5 bases not matched to a gene. The CDR3 extends over 13 amino acids. Germline CDR1 and CDR2: SGHDN and FVKESK. The CDR3 bases are TGTGCCAGCAGCCAACCGGGACTAGGACAGCAGTTCTTC. Its protein product is CASSQPGLGQQFF.

The chain recombines TRBV21-1 with TRBJ2-5; the table names TRBD1, a call not compared with the DNA. TRBV21-1 is labeled a pseudogene. The CDR3 is 16 residues long. The CDR3 nucleotides are TGTGCCAGCAGCCCCCAGGGGACAGGGTTTCAGGAGACCCAGTACTTC. Protein product: CASSPQGTGFQETQYF.

The chain recombines TRBV6-1 with TRBJ2-2; 12 nucleotides agree with TRBD2. The germline V gene has CDR1 MNHNS and CDR2 SASEGT. Trimming at V came to 2 bases and at J to 5 bases, leaving 9 bases not matched to a gene. The CDR3 covers 18 residues. For the CDR3, the DNA is TGTGCCAGCAGTGAAAGGCTAGCGGGAGGGTTTGGGACCGGGGAGCTGTTTTTT. Translating it yields CASSERLAGGFGTGELFF.

The chain combines TRBV27 with TRBJ1-1; D unclear. The V gene lost 0 bases and the J gene lost 6 bases, with 8 bases spanning the gap. CDR1 and CDR2 from the germline V gene are MNHEY and SMNVEV (reference sequence). The CDR3 has 13 residues. The DNA of the CDR3 is TGTGCCAGCAGTTTATCCCGACCCCCTGAAGCTTTCTTT. It encodes CASSLSRPPEAFF.

This clone was counted once. This rearrangement joins TRBV12-3 or TRBV12-4 to TRBJ1-2; D unclear. The ends were cut back, 6 bases at V and 2 bases at J, with 7 bases in the middle. The CDR3 sequence is 12 residues long. Here the CDR3 DNA reads TGTGCCAGCAGCGCGGACAACTATGGCTACACCTTC. Amino acids: CASSADNYGYTF.

This sequence joins TRBV12-3 or TRBV12-4 and TRBJ2-5; no firm D call. This CDR3 is 13 amino acids long. The V end lost 7 bases, the J end lost 1 base, and 10 bases lay between the germline ends. In nucleotides, the CDR3 is TGTGCCAGCACTGCAGTGATCCAAGAGACCCAGTACTTC. Encoded protein: CASTAVIQETQYF.

The chain links TRBV27 to TRBJ2-1; D call uncertain. Trimming removed 1 base from V and 2 bases from J, with 15 bases in between. This CDR3 is built from 17 residues. Germline V gives CDR1 MNHEY, CDR2 SMNVEV (reference sequence). CDR3 DNA sequence: TGTGCCAGCAGTTTATTCTCGCGGAACTCCCCCTACAATGAGCAGTTCTTC. Protein: CASSLFSRNSPYNEQFF.

This clone was recorded only once. V is TRBV7-3 and J is TRBJ2-1, with unresolved D. Trimming removed 2 bases from V and 0 bases from J, with 11 bases in between. This CDR3 contains 16 residues. Germline V gives CDR1 SGHTA, CDR2 FQGTGA. This CDR3 is CASSLSGTHSYNEQFF. As DNA, the CDR3 is TGTGCCAGCAGCTTATCAGGCACCCACTCCTACAATGAGCAGTTCTTC.

Only a few counts were recorded for this clone. The CDR3 spells CASSDRGGSSGNTIYF. The CDR3 DNA follows: TGTGCCAGCAGCGACAGAGGGGGCAGCTCTGGAAACACCATATATTTT. This sequence joins TRBV9 and TRBJ1-3; 7 bases map to TRBD1. V lost 3 bases, J lost 0 bases, and 6 bases stayed unmatched. The germline V gene has CDR1 SGDLS and CDR2 YYNGEE. The CDR3 runs to 16 residues. Drawing the rest from reference TRBV9 and TRBJ1-3, the complete variable domain is DSGVTQTPKHLITATGQRVTLRCSPRSGDLSVYWYQQSLDQGLQFLIQYYNGEERAKGNILERFSAQQFPDLHSELNLSSLELGDSALYFCASSDRGGSSGNTIYFGEGSWLTVV.

This chain connects TRBV19 to TRBJ1-4; 9 bases are shared with TRBD1. Germline-derived CDR1 and CDR2 are LNHDA and SQIVND (reference sequence). The CDR3 extends over 16 amino acids. V trimming: 5 bases; J trimming: 5 bases; junction bases outside the gene matches: 9. CDR3 sequence (DNA): TGTGCCAGTAGTGTGAACTCCGGGACAGGGAATGAAAAACTGTTTTTT. This gives the protein CASSVNSGTGNEKLFF.

The rearrangement joins TRBV9 to TRBJ2-3; the D gene is possibly TRBD2 (5 bases). V shed 0 bases and J shed 3 bases, with 11 bases lying between them. The CDR3 spans 15 residues. The V gene's germline CDR1 is SGDLS and CDR2 YYNGEE. The CDR3 loop is CASSVGGVVTDTQYF. CDR3 bases: TGTGCCAGCAGCGTAGGGGGAGTTGTGACAGATACGCAGTATTTT. Full variable domain (outside the CDR3, taken from reference TRBV9 and TRBJ2-3): DSGVTQTPKHLITATGQRVTLRCSPRSGDLSVYWYQQSLDQGLQFLIQYYNGEERAKGNILERFSAQQFPDLHSELNLSSLELGDSALYFCASSVGGVVTDTQYFGPGTRLTVL.

This chain joins TRBV12-3 or TRBV12-4 and TRBJ1-2; unclear D gene. The CDR3 contains 12 residues. Trimming removed 7 bases at V and 5 bases at J, with 11 bases between. The CDR3 DNA is TGTGCCAGCACCGTAGGAGGGTATGGCTACACCTTC. It is translated as CASTVGGYGYTF.